This T cell receptor (beta chain) was recovered during a study of cytomegalovirus exposure and HLA in healthy donors. Researchers ran the PCR with 60 Vbeta and 13 Jbeta primers. Method: immunoSEQ multiplex PCR; TCRdb's copy keeps in-frame clones and lacks some. The sample lists 170,000 or so clones, around four fifths occurring once. Findings of the study overall: Prediction of most subjects' HLA-A and HLA-B alleles by TCR beta sequences was reportedly accurate. More clonal expansion characterized HLA-associated TCR beta chains than equally common others in a later analysis.

About this clone itself: The antigen remains unidentified.

Germline V gene lookup returns CDR1 PRHDT and CDR2 FYEKMQ (reference sequence). This CDR3 has 14 amino acids. V lost 4 bases to trimming and J lost 1 base; unmatched junction nucleotides: 4. Sequencing used PBMCs. The origin of this receptor is a woman younger than 45 in good health and CMV-seropositive. The V call is TRBV13, the J call TRBJ2-7, with 7 bases matching TRBD2. For the CDR3, the DNA is TGTGCCAGCAGCTCCCGAGCGGGATCCTACGAGCAGTACTTC. It translates to CASSSRAGSYEQYF.